Included here is one TCR beta chain sequence, with context. Antigen: not known. The data derive from a study of OX40 agonist ivuxolimab in advanced cancers. Study context: Mean age approximately 59 years, range about 23 to 80; roughly 80% male. The eligibility criteria allowed prior anti-PD-1, anti-PD-L1 or anti-CTLA-4 therapy, and 40% had some.

Trimming shortened V by 3 bases and J by 1 base, and 8 bases separated the two germline ends. The CDR3 covers 14 residues. The germline CDR1 and CDR2 sequences are LNHNV and YYDKDF (reference sequence). Study-wide points: With doses of 0.1-3.0 mg/kg, partial responders showed among the lowest clonal expansion. Among some nonresponders, normalized T-cell clonal expansion was also low.

Profiled with immunoSEQ multiplex PCR; TCRdb holds only in-frame clones, not every one. The data show over 30,000 clones, with about 82% seen just once and under 25% held by the top ten. V and J are TRBV15 and TRBJ2-3, with D hard to call. The sample in question was CD4+ or CD8+ T cells sorted from blood, obtained in a trial of the OX40 agonist ivuxolimab. The sequence derives from an adult with an advanced solid tumor such as melanoma, head and neck, liver or kidney cancer. This chain's CDR3 is CATSSSLGTDTQYF. The CDR3 DNA follows: TGTGCCACCAGCAGTTCCCTCGGCACAGATACGCAGTATTTT.